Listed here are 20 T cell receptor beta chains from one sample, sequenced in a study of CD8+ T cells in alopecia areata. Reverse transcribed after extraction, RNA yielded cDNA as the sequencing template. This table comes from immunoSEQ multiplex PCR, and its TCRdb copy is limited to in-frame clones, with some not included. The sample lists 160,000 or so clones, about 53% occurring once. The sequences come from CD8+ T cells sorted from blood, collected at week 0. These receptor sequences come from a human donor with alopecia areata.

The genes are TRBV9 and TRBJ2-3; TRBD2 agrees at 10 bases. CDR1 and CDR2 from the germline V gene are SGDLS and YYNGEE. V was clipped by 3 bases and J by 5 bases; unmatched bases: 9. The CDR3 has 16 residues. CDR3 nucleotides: TGTGCCAGCAGCGCCGGGACTAGCGTCCGTGGAGATACGCAGTATTTT. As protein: CASSAGTSVRGDTQYF.

CDR3 bases: TGCAGCGTGGAGGGAGGGGGGTACACTGAAGCTTTCTTT. Translating it yields CSVEGGGYTEAFF. The chain recombines TRBV29-1 with TRBJ1-1; possibly TRBD1 for D (6 bases). Germline values: CDR1 SQVTM, CDR2 ANQGSEA. The ends were cut back, 6 bases at V and 3 bases at J, with 14 bases in the middle. CDR3 length: 13 amino acids.

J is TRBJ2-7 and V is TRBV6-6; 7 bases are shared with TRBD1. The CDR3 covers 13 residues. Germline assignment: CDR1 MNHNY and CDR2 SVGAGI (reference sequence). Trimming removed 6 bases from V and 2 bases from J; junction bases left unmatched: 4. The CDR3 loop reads CASSETGPYEQYF. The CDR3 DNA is TGTGCCAGCAGCGAGACAGGGCCCTACGAGCAGTACTTC.

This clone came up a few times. The CDR3 nucleotides read TGTGCCAGCATCCTTATAGCCAAAAACATTCAGTACTTC. It encodes CASILIAKNIQYF. This rearrangement joins TRBV9 to TRBJ2-4; D uncertain. This CDR3 is built from 13 residues. The germline V gene encodes CDR1 SGDLS and CDR2 YYNGEE. The ends were cut back, 6 bases at V and 0 bases at J, with 7 bases in the middle. Full variable domain (outside the CDR3, taken from reference TRBV9 and TRBJ2-4): DSGVTQTPKHLITATGQRVTLRCSPRSGDLSVYWYQQSLDQGLQFLIQYYNGEERAKGNILERFSAQQFPDLHSELNLSSLELGDSALYFCASILIAKNIQYFGAGTRLSVL.

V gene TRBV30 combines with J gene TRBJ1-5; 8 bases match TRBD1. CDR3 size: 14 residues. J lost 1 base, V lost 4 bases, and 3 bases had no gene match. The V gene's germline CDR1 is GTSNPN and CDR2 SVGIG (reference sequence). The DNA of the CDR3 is TGTGCCTGGACCCGACAGGGGAGCAATCAGCCCCAGCATTTT. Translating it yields CAWTRQGSNQPQHF.

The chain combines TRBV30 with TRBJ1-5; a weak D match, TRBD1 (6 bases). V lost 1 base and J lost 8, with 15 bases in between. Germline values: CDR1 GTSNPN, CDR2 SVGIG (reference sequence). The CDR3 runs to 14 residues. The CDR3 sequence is CAWSEGGLVKPQHF. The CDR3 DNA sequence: TGTGCCTGGAGTGAGGGGGGTCTTGTGAAGCCCCAGCATTTT.

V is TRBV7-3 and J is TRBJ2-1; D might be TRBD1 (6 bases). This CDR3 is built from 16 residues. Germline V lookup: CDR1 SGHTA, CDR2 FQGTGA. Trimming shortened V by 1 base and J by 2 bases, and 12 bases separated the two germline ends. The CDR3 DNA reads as TGTGCCAGCAGCTTAAGGTCTCAGGGGCCCTACAATGAGCAGTTCTTC. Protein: CASSLRSQGPYNEQFF.

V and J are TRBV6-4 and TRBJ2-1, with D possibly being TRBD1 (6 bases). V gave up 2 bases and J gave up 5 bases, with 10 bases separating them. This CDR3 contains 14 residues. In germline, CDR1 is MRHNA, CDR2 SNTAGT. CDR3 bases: TGTGCCAGCAGTGACCAGGGGTCTCACAATGAGCAGTTCTTC. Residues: CASSDQGSHNEQFF.

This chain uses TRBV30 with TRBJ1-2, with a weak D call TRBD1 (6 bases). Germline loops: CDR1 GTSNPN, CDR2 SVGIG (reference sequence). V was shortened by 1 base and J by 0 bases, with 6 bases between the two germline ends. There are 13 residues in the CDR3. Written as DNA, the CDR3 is TGTGCCTGGAGTGCAGGGGCTAACTATGGCTACACCTTC. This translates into CAWSAGANYGYTF.

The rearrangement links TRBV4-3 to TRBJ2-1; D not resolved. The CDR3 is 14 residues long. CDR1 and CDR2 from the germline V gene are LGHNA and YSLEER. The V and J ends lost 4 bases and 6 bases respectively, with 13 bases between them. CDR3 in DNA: TGCGCCAGCAGCCTAAGGCCGCTCGGCAATGAGCAGTTCTTC. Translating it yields CASSLRPLGNEQFF.

The CDR3 region has the DNA TGTGCCACTCGACAGGAAATAGGCTACGAGCAGTACTTC. Its protein product is CATRQEIGYEQYF. The chain is built from TRBV2 and TRBJ2-7; a weak D match, TRBD1 (6 bases). Germline CDR1 is SNHLY and CDR2 is FYNNEI. V was cut by 10 bases and J by 3 bases, with 16 bases left in between. The CDR3 is 13 residues long.

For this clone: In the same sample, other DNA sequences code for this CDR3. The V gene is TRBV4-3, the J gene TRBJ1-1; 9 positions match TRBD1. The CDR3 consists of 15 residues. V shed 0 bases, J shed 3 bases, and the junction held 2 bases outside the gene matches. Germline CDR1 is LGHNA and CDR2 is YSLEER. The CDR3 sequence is CASSQDRTGDTEAFF. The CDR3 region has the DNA TGCGCCAGCAGCCAAGATCGGACAGGGGACACTGAAGCTTTCTTT.

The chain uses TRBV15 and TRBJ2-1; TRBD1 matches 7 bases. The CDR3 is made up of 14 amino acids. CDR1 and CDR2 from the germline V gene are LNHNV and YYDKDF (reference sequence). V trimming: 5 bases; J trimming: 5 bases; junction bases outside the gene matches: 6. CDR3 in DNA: TGTGCCACCAGCGGATCCGGGACAGACAATGAGCAGTTCTTC. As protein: CATSGSGTDNEQFF.

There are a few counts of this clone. CDR3 region: CAISELNQAGDGTEAFF. CDR3 nucleotides: TGTGCCATCAGTGAGCTGAATCAGGCGGGAGATGGCACTGAAGCTTTCTTT. The chain uses TRBV10-3 and TRBJ1-1; D unclear. The V and J ends lost 2 bases and 4 bases respectively, with 20 bases between them. Germline CDR1 reads ENHRY; CDR2 reads SYGVKD. The CDR3 is made up of 17 amino acids.

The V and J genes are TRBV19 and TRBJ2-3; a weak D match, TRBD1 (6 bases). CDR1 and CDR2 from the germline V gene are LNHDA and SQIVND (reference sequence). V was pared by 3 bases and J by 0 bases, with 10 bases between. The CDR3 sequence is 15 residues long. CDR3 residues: CASSISGTSTDTQYF. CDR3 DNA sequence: TGTGCCAGTAGTATTTCCGGGACAAGCACAGATACGCAGTATTTT.

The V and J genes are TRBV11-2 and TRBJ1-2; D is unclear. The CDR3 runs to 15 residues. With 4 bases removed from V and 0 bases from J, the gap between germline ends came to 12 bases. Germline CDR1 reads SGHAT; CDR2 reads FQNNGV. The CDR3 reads CASSSRALANYGYTF. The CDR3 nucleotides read TGTGCCAGCAGCTCCCGGGCCTTAGCTAACTATGGCTACACCTTC.

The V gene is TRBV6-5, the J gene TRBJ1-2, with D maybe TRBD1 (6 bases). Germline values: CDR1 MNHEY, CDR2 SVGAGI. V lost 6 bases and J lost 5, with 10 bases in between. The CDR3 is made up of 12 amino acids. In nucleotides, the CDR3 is TGTGCCAGCAGCAAAGGACAGTATGGCTACACCTTC. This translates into CASSKGQYGYTF.

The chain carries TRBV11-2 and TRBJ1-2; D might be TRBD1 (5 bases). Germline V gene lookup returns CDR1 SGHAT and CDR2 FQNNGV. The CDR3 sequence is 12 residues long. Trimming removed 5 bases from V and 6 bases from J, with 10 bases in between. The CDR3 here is CASSLTRDGYTF. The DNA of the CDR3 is TGTGCCAGCAGCCTAACCAGGGATGGCTACACCTTC.

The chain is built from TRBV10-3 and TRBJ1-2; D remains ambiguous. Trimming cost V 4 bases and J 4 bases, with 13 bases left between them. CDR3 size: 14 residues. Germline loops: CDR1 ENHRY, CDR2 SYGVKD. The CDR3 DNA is TGTGCCATCAGTGCGGTCGCAGGAACCTATGGCTACACCTTC. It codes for CAISAVAGTYGYTF.

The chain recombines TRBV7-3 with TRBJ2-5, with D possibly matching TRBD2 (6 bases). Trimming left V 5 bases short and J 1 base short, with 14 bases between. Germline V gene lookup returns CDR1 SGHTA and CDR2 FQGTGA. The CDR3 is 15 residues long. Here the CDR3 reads CASSPLGGTQETQYF. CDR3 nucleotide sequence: TGTGCCAGCAGCCCCCTTGGAGGGACCCAAGAGACCCAGTACTTC.